This T cell receptor (beta chain) comes out of a study of shared clonotypes between healthy human individuals. At a deep level, the assay was run. Clones were sequenced by immunoSEQ multiplex PCR, and TCRdb holds only the in-frame ones, with some missing. The sample has approximately 940,000 clones, around 80% seen once. Germline V gene data show CDR1 as SGHTA and CDR2 as FQGNSA. The CDR3 runs to 15 residues. Trimming cost V 3 bases and J 4 bases; bases outside gene matches: 4. This sequence joins TRBV7-2 and TRBJ2-1; TRBD2 matches at 9 bases. The sample consisted of memory CD4+ T cells sorted from blood. Noted subset: CD45RA-negative fraction. The receptor was isolated from a man aged 18 to 30 in good health. The CDR3 spells CASSFASGVYNEQFF. In nucleotides, the CDR3 is TGTGCCAGCAGCTTCGCTAGCGGGGTTTACAATGAGCAGTTCTTC.